This T cell receptor beta chain was documented in a study of T-cell memory formation after mild COVID-19. Whole-study context: Largely, TCR clusters stayed within a single donor.

TCRdb re-called the 5' RACE reads with MiXCR, one entry per CDR3 protein. The sample consists of 350,000 to 500,000 distinct CDR3 sequences, about 20% of them appearing once. This clonotype was seen only a few times. What it recognizes is unknown. Broader study findings: CD4+ bias marked clones expanding day 15 to 37, unlike balanced contracting clones. Some responding clones appeared in pre-infection memory, suggesting cross-reactive memory joined. The second-wave clones peaking on day 37 were not confirmed as SARS-CoV-2-specific.

This CDR3 region has 14 residues. V gave up 2 bases and J gave up 4 bases, with 9 bases separating them. The chain carries TRBV12-3 or TRBV12-4 and TRBJ1-5; D might be TRBD1 (6 bases). This TCR was recovered from an adult woman who had mild COVID-19 (a few samples of this study predate the infection). Cell type and time point are not known. Sequencing input: PBMCs or a T cell subset sorted from them (not recorded which). This CDR3 is CASSLTGFNQPQHF. The CDR3 DNA follows: TGTGCCAGCAGTTTAACAGGGTTTAATCAGCCCCAGCATTTT.